Listed below are T cell receptor beta chains from one sample, sequenced in a study of cytomegalovirus exposure and HLA in healthy donors. TCRdb's table, derived via immunoSEQ multiplex PCR, lists solely in-frame clones and lacks some. The data show about 82,000 clones, approximately 80% seen once. Specimen: PBMCs. The receptors stem from a human donor in good health. CDR3s include the opening cysteine and the closing phenylalanine or tryptophan. A D gene is named only where the DNA matches it firmly. Clone sizes are given selectively: once, few, many, or a class where the clone is expanded.

cdr3_aa cdr3_nt j_call clone_size cdr3_length v_call d_call
CASSLRERYEQYF TGTGCCAGCAGTTTAAGGGAGCGCTACGAGCAGTACTTC TRBJ2-7 - 13 TRBV27 -
CASSPLPGTGKAYNEQFF TGTGCCAGCAGCCCGCTCCCCGGGACAGGGAAGGCCTACAATGAGCAGTTCTTC TRBJ2-1 - 18 TRBV11-2 TRBD1
CASSPNRGVWEKLFF TGTGCCAGCAGCCCCAACAGGGGGGTATGGGAAAAACTGTTTTTT TRBJ1-4 - 15 TRBV7-9 TRBD1
CAISPGHGEKLFF TGTGCCATCAGTCCTGGACACGGCGAAAAACTGTTTTTT TRBJ1-4 few 13 TRBV10-3 -
CATSSQQNPYNEQFF TGTGCCACCAGCTCCCAACAGAACCCCTACAATGAGCAGTTCTTC TRBJ2-1 - 15 TRBV15 -
CASTATNEKLFF TGTGCCAGTACCGCAACTAATGAAAAACTGTTTTTT TRBJ1-4 - 12 TRBV19 -
CASRIQGAADTQYF TGTGCCAGCAGGATACAGGGGGCTGCAGATACGCAGTATTTT TRBJ2-3 - 14 TRBV6-1 TRBD1
CASSSGGTNYEQYF TGTGCCAGCAGCTCGGGGGGGACTAACTACGAGCAGTACTTC TRBJ2-7 - 14 TRBV5-4 TRBD2
CASSLRPIGQAMNTEAFF TGCGCCAGCAGCTTACGACCAATCGGACAGGCCATGAACACTGAAGCTTTCTTT TRBJ1-1 - 18 TRBV5-1 TRBD1
CASSPLTGGDETQYF TGTGCCAGCAGCCCTTTGACAGGGGGCGACGAGACCCAGTACTTC TRBJ2-5 - 15 TRBV2 TRBD1
CASSFGEHPYEQYF TGCGCCAGCAGCTTCGGGGAGCACCCATACGAGCAGTACTTC TRBJ2-7 once 14 TRBV5-1 -
CASSNPQLRGGNTGELFF TGTGCCAGTAGTAACCCCCAGTTGCGGGGGGGCAACACCGGGGAGCTGTTTTTT TRBJ2-2 once 18 TRBV19 TRBD2
CASSDGTNNSPQHF TGTGCCAGCAGCGACGGTACTAACAATTCGCCCCAGCATTTT TRBJ1-5 - 14 TRBV9 -
CASSYSTASYNEQFF TGTGCCAGCAGTTACTCAACAGCTTCCTACAATGAGCAGTTCTTC TRBJ2-1 - 15 TRBV6-6 -
CASSPGGNQPQHF TGTGCCAGCAGCCCAGGCGGGAATCAGCCCCAGCATTTT TRBJ1-5 - 13 TRBV7-9 -
CASSQTGDTEAFF TGTGCCAGCAGCCAAACAGGGGACACTGAAGCTTTCTTT TRBJ1-1 - 13 TRBV5-6 TRBD1
CASSEELGPYEQYF TGTGCCAGCAGTGAAGAACTGGGCCCCTACGAGCAGTACTTC TRBJ2-7 - 14 TRBV2 -
CASSPGTFNQPQHF TGCGCCAGCAGCCCCGGGACTTTCAATCAGCCCCAGCATTTT TRBJ1-5 once 14 TRBV5-1 -
CSVYTGGGGYTF TGCAGCGTTTATACAGGGGGAGGAGGCTACACCTTC TRBJ1-2 - 12 TRBV29-1 TRBD1
CSARRVEKLFF TGCAGCGCCAGGAGGGTTGAAAAACTGTTTTTT TRBJ1-4 - 11 TRBV29-1 -
CATSSLNYGYPF TGTGCCACCAGCAGCCTAAACTATGGCTACCCCTTC TRBJ1-2 - 12 TRBV15 -
CASSLAWATDTQYF TGTGCCAGCAGCTTAGCGTGGGCCACAGATACGCAGTATTTT TRBJ2-3 - 14 TRBV7-2 -
CASRTGRNSPLHF TGTGCCAGCCGGACAGGACGAAATTCACCCCTCCACTTT TRBJ1-6 - 13 TRBV19 TRBD1
CASSLRTNYGYTF TGTGCCAGCAGCTTACGAACAAACTATGGCTACACCTTC TRBJ1-2 - 13 TRBV7-2 -
CASSFPVPSTEAFF TGTGCCAGCAGCTTCCCAGTCCCCTCCACTGAAGCTTTCTTT TRBJ1-1 - 14 TRBV7-9 -
CASSSGQGNYGYTF TGTGCCAGCAGCTCCGGACAGGGAAACTATGGCTACACCTTC TRBJ1-2 - 14 TRBV7-9 TRBD1
CASSAPPGQLNEKLFF TGTGCCAGCAGCGCCCCTCCGGGACAGCTGAATGAAAAACTGTTTTTT TRBJ1-4 - 16 TRBV9 TRBD1
CASSWGVSNEKLFF TGTGCCAGCAGCTGGGGGGTATCTAATGAAAAACTGTTTTTT TRBJ1-4 - 14 TRBV7-2 -
CASSQDLGGAVDTQYF TGCGCCAGCAGCCAAGATTTGGGAGGGGCGGTGGATACGCAGTATTTT TRBJ2-3 - 16 TRBV4-3 TRBD2
CSVPGNSGNTIYF TGCAGCGTCCCGGGAAACTCTGGAAACACCATATATTTT TRBJ1-3 - 13 TRBV29-1 -
CASSIRGDQPQHF TGTGCCAGTAGTATCAGGGGCGATCAGCCCCAGCATTTT TRBJ1-5 - 13 TRBV19 -
CASSLSGGRGYTF TGTGCCAGCAGCTTATCTGGGGGCCGTGGCTACACCTTC TRBJ1-2 - 13 TRBV7-8 -
CASSKQGHNGETQYF TGTGCCAGTAGTAAACAGGGACATAATGGAGAGACCCAGTACTTC TRBJ2-5 - 15 TRBV19 -
CSVRQGYGYTF TGCAGCGTCCGACAGGGCTATGGCTACACCTTC TRBJ1-2 - 11 TRBV29-1 TRBD1
CASSVKGDTEAFF TGTGCCAGCAGTGTAAAGGGGGACACTGAAGCTTTCTTT TRBJ1-1 - 13 TRBV2 -
CASGPASSYEQYF TGTGCCAGCGGGCCAGCTTCCTCCTACGAGCAGTACTTC TRBJ2-7 - 13 TRBV28 -
CASSLKREHINEQFF TGCGCCAGCAGCCTAAAGCGGGAGCATATCAATGAGCAGTTCTTC TRBJ2-1 few 15 TRBV4-3 TRBD2
CATSRSRKPKNEQFF TGTGCCACCAGCAGATCGCGGAAACCTAAGAACGAGCAGTTCTTC TRBJ2-1 - 15 TRBV15 -
CAIREDRVSYNEQFF TGTGCCATCAGAGAGGACAGGGTCTCCTACAATGAGCAGTTCTTC TRBJ2-1 - 15 TRBV10-3 TRBD1
CASSPSGSADTQYF TGTGCCAGCTCACCGAGCGGGTCCGCAGATACGCAGTATTTT TRBJ2-3 - 14 TRBV18 -
CAISDRDRVYNEQFF TGTGCCATCAGCGACCGGGACAGGGTTTACAATGAGCAGTTCTTC TRBJ2-1 few 15 TRBV10-3 TRBD1